What follows describes a single T cell receptor (beta chain). The antigen is not known. Here immunoSEQ multiplex PCR was the method, and the copy in TCRdb shows in-frame clones only, minus some. Of around 80,000 clones detected, over 75% appear once; the ten largest clones hold roughly a tenth. The CDR3 runs 14 residues. CDR1 MNHEY and CDR2 SVGAGI come from the germline V gene. J lost 3 bases, V lost 6 bases, and 5 bases had no gene match. This sample was taken from a study of T cell responses to AZD1222 COVID-19 vaccine. Findings and caveats of the study: With dominance at 160-218 and 743-854, vaccine-associated CD4 TCRs spanned spike. Nearly half of unique spike-specific TCRs reportedly avoided B.1.351 and B.1.1.7 mutated regions. Donors were chiefly white British, with a greater number of females, and clonal diversity was perhaps underestimated.

J is TRBJ2-1 and V is TRBV6-5, with 7 nucleotides matching TRBD1. The receptor was isolated from an adult in good health. Source: peripheral blood, taken on day 0 of AZD1222 vaccination. CDR3: CASRSGQSYNEQFF. The CDR3 DNA is TGTGCCAGCAGATCGGGACAGAGCTACAATGAGCAGTTCTTC.